This T cell receptor beta chain was recovered during a study of CDR3 diversity in severe acne. V was pared by 3 bases and J by 3 bases, with 18 bases between. This CDR3 contains 16 residues. Germline lookup yields CDR1 DFQATT and CDR2 SNEGSKA (reference sequence). TCRdb independently ran MiXCR on the PCR reads; one entry per CDR3 protein. The table shows fewer than 100,000 distinct CDR3 sequences, with 51% occurring only once. The chain carries TRBV20-1 and TRBJ1-5; D uncertain. The TCR sequence derives from a male donor in good health, without acne. The sample was blood. CDR3 bases: TGCAGTGCTAGGTTGACTAGCGGGGTGGCCAATCAGCCCCAGCATTTT. Its translation: CSARLTSGVANQPQHF.